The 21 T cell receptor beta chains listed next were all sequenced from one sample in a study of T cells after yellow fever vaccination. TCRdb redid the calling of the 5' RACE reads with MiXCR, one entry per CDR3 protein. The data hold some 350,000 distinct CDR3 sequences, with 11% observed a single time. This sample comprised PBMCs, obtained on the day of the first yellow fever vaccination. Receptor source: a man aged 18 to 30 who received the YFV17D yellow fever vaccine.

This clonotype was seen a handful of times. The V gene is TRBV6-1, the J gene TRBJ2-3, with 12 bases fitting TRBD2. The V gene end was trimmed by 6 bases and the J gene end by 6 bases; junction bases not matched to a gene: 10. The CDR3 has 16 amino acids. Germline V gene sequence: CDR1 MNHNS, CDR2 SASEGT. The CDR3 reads CASRVTSGGNADTQYF. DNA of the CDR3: TGTGCCAGCAGAGTCACTAGCGGGGGGAATGCGGATACGCAGTATTTT.

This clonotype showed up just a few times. The CDR3 DNA sequence: TGTGCCAGCAGCTCCCAGGGACAGGGGGCTAAAGGCTACACCTTC. It specifies CASSSQGQGAKGYTF. The V and J genes are TRBV7-9 and TRBJ1-2; TRBD1 matches 12 bases. V lost 4 bases and J lost 8; bases outside the gene matches: 8. Per the germline V gene, CDR1 is SEHNR and CDR2 is FQNEAQ (reference sequence). This CDR3 is built from 15 residues.

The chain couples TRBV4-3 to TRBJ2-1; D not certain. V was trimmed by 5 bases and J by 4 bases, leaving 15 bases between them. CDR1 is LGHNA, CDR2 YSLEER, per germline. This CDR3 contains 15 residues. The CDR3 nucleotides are TGCGCCAGCAGCACGACTGAACCCTTATACAATGAGCAGTTCTTC. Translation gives CASSTTEPLYNEQFF.

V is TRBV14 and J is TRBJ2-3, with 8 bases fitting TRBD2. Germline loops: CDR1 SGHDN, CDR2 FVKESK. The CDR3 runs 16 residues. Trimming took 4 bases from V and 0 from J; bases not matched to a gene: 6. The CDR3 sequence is CASSPHTSGSTDTQYF. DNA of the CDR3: TGTGCCAGCAGCCCACATACTAGCGGTAGCACAGATACGCAGTATTTT.

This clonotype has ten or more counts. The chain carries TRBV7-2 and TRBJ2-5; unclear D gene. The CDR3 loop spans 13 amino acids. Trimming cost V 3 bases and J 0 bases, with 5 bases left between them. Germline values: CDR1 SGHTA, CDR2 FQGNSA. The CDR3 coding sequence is TGTGCCAGCAGCTTTACCTACCAAGAGACCCAGTACTTC. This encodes CASSFTYQETQYF.

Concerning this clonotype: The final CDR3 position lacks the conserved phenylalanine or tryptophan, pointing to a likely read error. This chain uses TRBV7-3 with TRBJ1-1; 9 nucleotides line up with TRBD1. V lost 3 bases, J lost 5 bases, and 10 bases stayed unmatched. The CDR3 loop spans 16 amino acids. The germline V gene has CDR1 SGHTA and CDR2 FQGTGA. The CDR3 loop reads CASSFGGLGTGTEAFL. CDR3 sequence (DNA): TGTGCCAGCAGCTTTGGTGGTTTAGGGACAGGGACTGAAGCTTTCTTG.

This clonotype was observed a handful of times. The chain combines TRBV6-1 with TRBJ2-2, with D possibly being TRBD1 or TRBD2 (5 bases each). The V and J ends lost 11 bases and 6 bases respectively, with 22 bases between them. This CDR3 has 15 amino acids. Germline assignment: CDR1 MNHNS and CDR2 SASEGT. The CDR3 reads CAVDAGTAVPGELFF. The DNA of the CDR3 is TGTGCCGTGGACGCCGGGACCGCCGTACCCGGGGAGCTGTTTTTT.

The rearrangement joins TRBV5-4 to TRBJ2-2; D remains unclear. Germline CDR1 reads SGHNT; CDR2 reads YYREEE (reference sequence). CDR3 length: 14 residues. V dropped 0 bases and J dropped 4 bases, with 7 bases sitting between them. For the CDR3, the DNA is TGTGCCAGCAGCTTGGACGGAGTCACCGGGGAGCTGTTTTTT. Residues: CASSLDGVTGELFF.

In nucleotides, the CDR3 is TGTGCCAGCAGCCCCTCGGGACGGGACATCCCCTCTGGGGCCAACGTCCTGACTTTC. Translation: CASSPSGRDIPSGANVLTF. The rearrangement links TRBV7-9 to TRBJ2-6, with D tentatively TRBD1 (6 bases). Germline V gene lookup returns CDR1 SEHNR and CDR2 FQNEAQ (reference sequence). This CDR3 has 19 amino acids. Trimming took 5 bases from V and 0 from J, leaving 20 bases between them.

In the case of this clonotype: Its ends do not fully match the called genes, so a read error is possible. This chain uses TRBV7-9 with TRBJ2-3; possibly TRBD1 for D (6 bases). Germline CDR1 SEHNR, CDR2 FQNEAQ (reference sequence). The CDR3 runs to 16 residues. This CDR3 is CASNLGAQGPADTQYF. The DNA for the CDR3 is TGTGCCAGCAACTTAGGGGCGCAGGGGCCAGCCGATACGCAGTATTTT.

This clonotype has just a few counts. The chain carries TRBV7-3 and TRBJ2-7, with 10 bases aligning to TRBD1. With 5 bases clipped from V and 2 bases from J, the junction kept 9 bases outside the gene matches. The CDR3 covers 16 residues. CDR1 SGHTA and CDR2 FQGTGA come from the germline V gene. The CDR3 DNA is TGTGCCAGCAGCCGGACCGGACAGGGGGTGACCTACGAGCAGTACTTC. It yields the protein CASSRTGQGVTYEQYF.

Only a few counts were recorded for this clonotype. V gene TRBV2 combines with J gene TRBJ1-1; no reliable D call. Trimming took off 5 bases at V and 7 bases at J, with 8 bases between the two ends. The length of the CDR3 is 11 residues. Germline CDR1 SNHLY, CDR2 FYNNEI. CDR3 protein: CASSPYIEAFF. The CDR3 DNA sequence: TGTGCCAGCAGTCCGTATATTGAAGCTTTCTTT.

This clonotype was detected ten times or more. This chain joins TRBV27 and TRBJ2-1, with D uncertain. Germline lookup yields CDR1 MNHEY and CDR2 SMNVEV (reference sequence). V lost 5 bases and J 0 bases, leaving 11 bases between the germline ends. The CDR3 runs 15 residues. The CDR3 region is CASSPYSISYNEQFF. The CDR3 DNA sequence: TGTGCCAGCAGTCCCTACTCTATCTCCTACAATGAGCAGTTCTTC.

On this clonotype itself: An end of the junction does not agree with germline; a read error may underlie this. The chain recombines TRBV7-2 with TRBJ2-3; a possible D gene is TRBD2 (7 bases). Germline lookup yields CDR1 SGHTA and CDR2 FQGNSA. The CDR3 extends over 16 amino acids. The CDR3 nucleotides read TGTGTCAGCAGCTTAGGGGGGGGTACGCAGGGGAATACGCAGTATTTT. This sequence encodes CVSSLGGGTQGNTQYF.

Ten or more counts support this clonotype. The CDR3 loop reads CASTAGSGANVLTF. The CDR3 nucleotides are TGTGCCAGCACCGCCGGGTCTGGGGCCAACGTCCTGACTTTC. The rearrangement joins TRBV12-3 or TRBV12-4 to TRBJ2-6; D is uncertain. The CDR3 length is 14 residues. The V end lost 7 bases, the J end lost 1 base, and 8 bases lay between the germline ends.

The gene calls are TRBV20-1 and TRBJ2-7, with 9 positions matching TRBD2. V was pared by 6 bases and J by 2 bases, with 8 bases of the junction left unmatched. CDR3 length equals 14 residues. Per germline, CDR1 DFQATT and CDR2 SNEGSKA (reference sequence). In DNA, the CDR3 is TGCAGTGCAACCTCCTTAGCGGGGGCCTACGAGCAGTACTTC. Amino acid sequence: CSATSLAGAYEQYF.

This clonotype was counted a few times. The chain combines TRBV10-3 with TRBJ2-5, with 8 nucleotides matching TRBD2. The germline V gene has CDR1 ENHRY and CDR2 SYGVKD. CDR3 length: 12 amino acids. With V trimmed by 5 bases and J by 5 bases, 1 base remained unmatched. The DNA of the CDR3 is TGTGCCATCAGTTCTAGCGGGGAGACCCAGTACTTC. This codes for CAISSSGETQYF.

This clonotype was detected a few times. The CDR3 coding sequence is TGTGCCAGCAGCCAAGATTTGAGACAGGAGGCGGAGTCCAGGTCACCCCTCCACTTT. It specifies CASSQDLRQEAESRSPLHF. V and J are TRBV3-1 and TRBJ1-6, with D perhaps TRBD1 (6 bases). The V gene's germline CDR1 is LGHDT and CDR2 YNNKEL (reference sequence). V was clipped by 0 bases and J by 10 bases, with 25 bases between them. This CDR3 has 19 residues. The whole variable domain, filled in from reference TRBV3-1 and TRBJ1-6, reads DTAVSQTPKYLVTQMGNDKSIKCEQNLGHDTMYWYKQDSKKFLKIMFSYNNKELIINETVPNRFSPKSPDKAHLNLHINSLELGDSAVYFCASSQDLRQEAESRSPLHFGNGTRLTVT.

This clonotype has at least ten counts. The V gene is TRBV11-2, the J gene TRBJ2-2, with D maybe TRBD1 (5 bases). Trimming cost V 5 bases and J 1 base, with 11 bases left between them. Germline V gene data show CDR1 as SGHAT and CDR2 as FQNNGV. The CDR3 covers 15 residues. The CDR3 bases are TGTGCCAGCAGCGTACGGCAGGGGAACACCGGGGAGCTGTTTTTT. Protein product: CASSVRQGNTGELFF.

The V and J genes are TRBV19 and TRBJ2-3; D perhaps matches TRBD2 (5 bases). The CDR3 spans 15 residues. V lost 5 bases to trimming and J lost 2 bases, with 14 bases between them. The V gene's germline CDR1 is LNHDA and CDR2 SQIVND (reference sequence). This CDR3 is CASSSLEGTTDTQYF. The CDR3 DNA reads TGTGCCAGTAGTTCATTAGAGGGAACCACAGATACGCAGTATTTT.

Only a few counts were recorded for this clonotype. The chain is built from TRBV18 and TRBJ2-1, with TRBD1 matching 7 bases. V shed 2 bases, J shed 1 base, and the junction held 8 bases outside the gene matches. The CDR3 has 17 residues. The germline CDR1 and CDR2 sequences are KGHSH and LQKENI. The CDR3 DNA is TGTGCCAGCTCACCAGGTCCAGGACAGGAATCCTACAATGAGCAGTTCTTC. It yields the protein CASSPGPGQESYNEQFF.